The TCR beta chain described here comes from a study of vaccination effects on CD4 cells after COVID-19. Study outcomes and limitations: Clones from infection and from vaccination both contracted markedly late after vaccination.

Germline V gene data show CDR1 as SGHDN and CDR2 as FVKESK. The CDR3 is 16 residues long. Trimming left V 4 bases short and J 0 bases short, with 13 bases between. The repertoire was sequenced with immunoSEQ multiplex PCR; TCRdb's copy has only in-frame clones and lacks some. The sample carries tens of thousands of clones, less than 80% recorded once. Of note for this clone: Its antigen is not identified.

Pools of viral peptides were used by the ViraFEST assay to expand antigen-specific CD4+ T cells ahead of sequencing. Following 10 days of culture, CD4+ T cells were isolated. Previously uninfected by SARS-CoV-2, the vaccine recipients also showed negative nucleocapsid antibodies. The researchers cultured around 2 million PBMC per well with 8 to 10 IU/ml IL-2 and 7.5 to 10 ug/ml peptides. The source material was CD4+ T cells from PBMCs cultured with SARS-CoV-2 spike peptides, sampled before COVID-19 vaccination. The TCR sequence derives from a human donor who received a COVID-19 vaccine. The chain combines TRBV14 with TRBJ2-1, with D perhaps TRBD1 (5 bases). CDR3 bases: TGTGCCAGCAGCCGAAGACAGACTTTCTCCTACAATGAGCAGTTCTTC. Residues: CASSRRQTFSYNEQFF.